Presented here are 25 T cell receptor beta chains from one specimen sequenced in a study of response to subunit inactivated influenza vaccine (dated by TCRdb to the late 2010s). The receptor library was made with RT-PCR. Sequenced on an Illumina HiSeq 2500. Through fastp at Q25 and MiXCR, TCRdb rebuilt clones from the public reads, retaining in-frame beta chains. Entries are consolidated by CDR3 protein sequence, retaining the most common genes and DNA. The sample table contains about 570,000 distinct CDR3 sequences; only one count was recorded for around 11% of them. The ten top clones hold 9.5% to 12% of the sample. This sample was shared with a second study, whose subject was T cells expressing NK-cell markers. Reported in the second study: TCR beta cDNA libraries were prepared using 5'RACE template switching, which introduced a universal primer site and unique molecular identifiers.

This sample comprised PBMCs from blood, obtained on the day of vaccination. The receptors stem from a man aged 45-65 years who received an inactivated influenza vaccine. Donor details come from another sample of the same person, matched by shared clones.

This clonotype was found many times. The V call is TRBV3-1, the J call TRBJ2-2, with TRBD1 identical over 8 bases. J gave up 6 bases and V 1 base, and 1 base lay outside the gene matches. The CDR3 sequence is 14 residues long. Germline CDR1 is LGHDT and CDR2 is YNNKEL (reference sequence). The DNA of the CDR3 is TGTGCCAGCAGCCAAGGGACAGGGCCCGGGGAGCTGTTTTTT. This sequence encodes CASSQGTGPGELFF.

The chain combines TRBV2 with TRBJ2-5; TRBD2 matches at 7 bases. The CDR3 has 13 amino acids. V was clipped by 4 bases and J by 7 bases; unmatched bases: 6. Germline CDR1 and CDR2: SNHLY and FYNNEI. CDR3 loop: CASSVTSYGTQYF. The CDR3 coding sequence is TGTGCCAGCAGTGTGACTAGCTACGGGACCCAGTACTTC.

There are many counts of this clonotype. The chain has TRBV5-1 and TRBJ1-2, with D unclear. The germline V gene encodes CDR1 SGHRS and CDR2 YFSETQ. V lost 1 base and J 6 bases, leaving 16 bases between the germline ends. The CDR3 contains 15 residues. Here the CDR3 reads CASSLQPASQDGYTF. DNA for the CDR3: TGCGCCAGCAGCTTGCAACCGGCCTCCCAGGATGGCTACACCTTC.

The chain joins TRBV6-5 to TRBJ2-1, with D unresolved. CDR3 size: 12 residues. Germline values: CDR1 MNHEY, CDR2 SVGAGI. The V end was cut by 8 bases, the J end by 7 bases, with 12 bases between. This chain's CDR3 is CASQQTPNEQFF. The CDR3 region has the DNA TGTGCCAGCCAACAAACCCCAAATGAGCAGTTCTTC.

This clonotype appeared a few times. The CDR3 region is CASSYLGENIQYF. In DNA, the CDR3 is TGTGCCAGCAGTTACTTAGGTGAAAACATTCAGTACTTC. V is TRBV28 and J is TRBJ2-4; no reliable D call. Trimming took off 4 bases at V and 5 bases at J, with 9 bases between the two ends. The germline CDR1 and CDR2 sequences are MDHEN and SYDVKM. This CDR3 contains 13 residues.

This clonotype was counted only a few times. This chain joins TRBV5-5 and TRBJ1-1; 11 nucleotides line up with TRBD1. Per germline, CDR1 SGHKS and CDR2 YYEKEE (reference sequence). Germline trimming cut 0 bases from V and 11 bases from J; bases unmatched to any gene: 12. The CDR3 has 16 residues. This CDR3 reads CASSLELGQGALVAFF. The CDR3 nucleotides are TGTGCCAGCAGCTTGGAGCTAGGACAGGGGGCCTTAGTCGCTTTCTTT.

V is TRBV5-6 and J is TRBJ1-4; D may be TRBD1 (5 bases). This CDR3 has 14 amino acids. From germline, CDR1 is SGHDT and CDR2 YYEEEE. Trimming removed 4 bases from V and 5 bases from J, with 12 bases in between. The CDR3 DNA reads TGTGCCAGCAGCGTGACAGTAAGAAATGAAAAACTGTTTTTT. This translates into CASSVTVRNEKLFF.

This clonotype was observed a handful of times. J is TRBJ2-1 and V is TRBV6-2 or TRBV6-3; 10 bases match TRBD2. CDR1 and CDR2 from the germline V gene are MNHEY and SVGEGT. The CDR3 loop spans 16 amino acids. Trimming removed 5 bases from V and 3 bases from J; junction bases left unmatched: 7. Here the CDR3 reads CASSGGLANHYNEQFF. The CDR3 DNA follows: TGTGCCAGCAGTGGGGGACTAGCGAACCACTACAATGAGCAGTTCTTC.

The CDR3 spells CASSPQNYEQYF. CDR3 nucleotide sequence: TGTGCCAGCAGCCCGCAAAACTACGAGCAGTACTTC. This sequence joins TRBV5-8 and TRBJ2-7, with D unclear. The CDR3 has 12 residues. Trimming left V 4 bases short and J 3 bases short, with 8 bases between. Germline CDR1 reads SGHTS; CDR2 reads YDEGEE. Together with reference TRBV5-8 and TRBJ2-7, the CDR3 gives the full variable domain: EAGVTQSPTHLIKTRGQQATLRCSPISGHTSVYWYQQALGLGLQFLLWYDEGEERNRGNFPPRFSGRQFPNYSSELNVNALELEDSALYLCASSPQNYEQYFGPGTRLTVT.

This clonotype was seen a few times. This chain uses TRBV6-1 with TRBJ2-2, with TRBD2 matching 11 bases. This CDR3 region has 15 residues. Trimming at V came to 11 bases and at J to 2 bases, leaving 7 bases not matched to a gene. Germline assignment: CDR1 MNHNS and CDR2 SASEGT. In DNA, the CDR3 is TGTGCCGTCGGCGGGACTAGCGGTAACACCGGGGAGCTGTTTTTT. Translated: CAVGGTSGNTGELFF.

This clonotype came up a few times. The V and J genes are TRBV18 and TRBJ2-1; D perhaps matches TRBD1 (6 bases). CDR1 and CDR2 (germline): KGHSH, LQKENI. The CDR3 covers 15 residues. V was trimmed by 2 bases and J by 1 base, leaving 9 bases between them. The CDR3 DNA reads as TGTGCCAGCTCACCAAAGACAGGTTCCTACAATGAGCAGTTCTTC. As protein: CASSPKTGSYNEQFF.

This clonotype was detected a few times. CDR3 loop: CASSYPAGTSGRANEQFF. The CDR3 nucleotides are TGTGCCAGCAGCTACCCGGCCGGGACTAGCGGGAGGGCCAATGAGCAGTTCTTC. The rearrangement links TRBV7-8 to TRBJ2-1; TRBD2 agrees at 16 bases. Germline V gives CDR1 SGHVS, CDR2 FQNEAQ. The CDR3 has 18 residues. Trimming removed 4 bases from V and 6 bases from J; junction bases left unmatched: 9.

The gene calls are TRBV2 and TRBJ1-4; D is possibly TRBD1 (6 bases). The germline V and J ends were trimmed by 6 bases and 0 bases, with 11 bases remaining between them. This CDR3 has 15 amino acids. Per germline, CDR1 SNHLY and CDR2 FYNNEI. The chain's CDR3 is CASRDGQTTNEKLFF. CDR3 nucleotide sequence: TGTGCCAGCAGAGACGGACAGACAACTAATGAAAAACTGTTTTTT. The full variable domain, its missing parts supplied by reference TRBV2 and TRBJ1-4, is EPEVTQTPSHQVTQMGQEVILRCVPISNHLYFYWYRQILGQKVEFLVSFYNNEISEKSEIFDDQFSVERPDGSNFTLKIRSTKLEDSAMYFCASRDGQTTNEKLFFGSGTQLSVL.

The V gene is TRBV15, the J gene TRBJ2-3; TRBD2 might be the D (5 bases). Germline assignment: CDR1 LNHNV and CDR2 YYDKDF (reference sequence). Trimming took off 1 base at V and 5 bases at J, with 13 bases between the two ends. This CDR3 has 15 amino acids. This CDR3 reads CATSRGRGFGDTQYF. CDR3 bases: TGTGCCACCAGCAGAGGACGGGGATTCGGAGATACGCAGTATTTT.

This clonotype was seen many times. The rearrangement links TRBV20-1 to TRBJ2-3; maybe TRBD2 (5 bases). From germline, CDR1 is DFQATT and CDR2 SNEGSKA (reference sequence). This CDR3 contains 13 residues. Trimming took off 0 bases at V and 14 bases at J, with 18 bases between the two ends. The chain's CDR3 is CSARDPLVGAWYF. CDR3 in DNA: TGCAGTGCTAGAGATCCCTTGGTGGGAGCCTGGTATTTT.

V gene TRBV7-8 combines with J gene TRBJ1-5; D remains unclear. The germline V gene encodes CDR1 SGHVS and CDR2 FQNEAQ. The CDR3 has 17 amino acids. The V and J ends lost 0 bases and 8 bases respectively, with 20 bases between them. In nucleotides, the CDR3 is TGTGCCAGCAGCTTAGCGCGGATCGGGCGGCTACGTGAGCCCCAGCATTTT. Protein sequence: CASSLARIGRLREPQHF.

The chain uses TRBV6-2 or TRBV6-3 and TRBJ2-1, with TRBD2 matching 15 bases. The germline V gene has CDR1 MNHEY and CDR2 SVGEGT. With V trimmed by 7 bases and J by 9 bases, 13 bases remained unmatched. The CDR3 is made up of 17 amino acids. In DNA, the CDR3 is TGTGCCAGCACCGCCGAGGGACTAGCGGGAGGAGTGAGTGAGCAGTTCTTC. Its translation: CASTAEGLAGGVSEQFF.

This chain joins TRBV7-2 and TRBJ2-3, with 10 nucleotides matching TRBD2. Trimming removed 0 bases from V and 6 bases from J; junction bases left unmatched: 9. In germline, CDR1 is SGHTA, CDR2 FQGNSA. This CDR3 is 17 amino acids long. CDR3 in DNA: TGTGCCAGCAGCTTAGCACCTCTAGCGGGGGCATGGGATACGCAGTATTTT. It yields the protein CASSLAPLAGAWDTQYF.

This clonotype appeared a few times. This chain joins TRBV5-1 and TRBJ2-7, with TRBD2 matching 9 bases. Trimming at V came to 6 bases and at J to 4 bases, leaving 20 bases not matched to a gene. Germline V gene sequence: CDR1 SGHRS, CDR2 YFSETQ. The CDR3 loop spans 18 amino acids. The DNA for the CDR3 is TGCGCCAGCAATTCAGGAACTCGTGGGCTAGCGGGGAGGTACGAGCAGTACTTC. This encodes CASNSGTRGLAGRYEQYF. Filled out from reference TRBV5-1 and TRBJ2-7, the complete variable domain reads KAGVTQTPRYLIKTRGQQVTLSCSPISGHRSVSWYQQTPGQGLQFLFEYFSETQRNKGNFPGRFSGRQFSNSRSEMNVSTLELGDSALYLCASNSGTRGLAGRYEQYFGPGTRLTVT.

The rearrangement uses TRBV4-1 and TRBJ2-7; 9 bases are a match to TRBD1. CDR1 is MGHRA and CDR2 is YSYEKL in the germline V gene. V lost 3 bases to trimming and J lost 6 bases; unmatched junction nucleotides: 6. The length of the CDR3 is 14 residues. CDR3 sequence (DNA): TGCGCCAGCAGCCACTCGGGACAGGGACTCGAGCAGTACTTC. This sequence encodes CASSHSGQGLEQYF.

This clonotype was counted only a few times. This chain links TRBV10-3 with TRBJ2-1; D is undetermined. This CDR3 contains 15 residues. Germline assignment: CDR1 ENHRY and CDR2 SYGVKD. Trimming took 1 base from V and 0 from J, leaving 7 bases between them. CDR3 DNA sequence: TGTGCCATCAGTGAGTGGCGTGACTCCTACAATGAGCAGTTCTTC. Encoded protein: CAISEWRDSYNEQFF.

This clonotype was detected only a few times. The chain combines TRBV29-1 with TRBJ2-1, with D possibly being TRBD2 (6 bases). The germline V gene has CDR1 SQVTM and CDR2 ANQGSEA. The ends were cut back, 1 base at V and 2 bases at J, with 9 bases in the middle. This CDR3 region has 14 residues. CDR3 nucleotides: TGCAGCGTTGAAGGCGCGGGACCCTACAATGAGCAGTTCTTC. Translation: CSVEGAGPYNEQFF.

This rearrangement joins TRBV28 to TRBJ2-1; 8 bases agree with TRBD2. Losses at the gene ends were 6 bases for V and 2 bases for J; bases not matched to a gene: 3. The germline CDR1 and CDR2 sequences are MDHEN and SYDVKM. The CDR3 has 14 residues. The chain's CDR3 is CASRQRGTYNEQFF. In nucleotides, the CDR3 is TGTGCCAGCAGGCAGCGGGGGACCTACAATGAGCAGTTCTTC. Supplemented by reference TRBV28 and TRBJ2-1, the full variable domain reads DVKVTQSSRYLVKRTGEKVFLECVQDMDHENMFWYRQDPGLGLRLIYFSYDVKMKEKGDIPEGYSVSREKKERFSLILESASTNQTSMYLCASRQRGTYNEQFFGPGTRLTVL.

Only a few counts were recorded for this clonotype. V gene TRBV7-2 combines with J gene TRBJ1-1, with D uncertain. The V and J ends lost 3 bases and 0 bases respectively, with 5 bases between them. CDR1 and CDR2 (germline): SGHTA, FQGNSA. The CDR3 has 13 residues. CDR3 coding DNA: TGTGCCAGCAGCTTTAGGATGAACACTGAAGCTTTCTTT. Translating gives CASSFRMNTEAFF.

There are a few counts of this clonotype. The V call is TRBV6-1, the J call TRBJ2-5, with D maybe TRBD1 (6 bases). CDR1 and CDR2 (germline): MNHNS, SASEGT. The CDR3 covers 12 residues. Trimming shortened V by 9 bases and J by 0 bases, and 8 bases separated the two germline ends. In nucleotides, the CDR3 is TGTGCCAGTGGGGGCTACCAAGAGACCCAGTACTTC. Translated: CASGGYQETQYF.